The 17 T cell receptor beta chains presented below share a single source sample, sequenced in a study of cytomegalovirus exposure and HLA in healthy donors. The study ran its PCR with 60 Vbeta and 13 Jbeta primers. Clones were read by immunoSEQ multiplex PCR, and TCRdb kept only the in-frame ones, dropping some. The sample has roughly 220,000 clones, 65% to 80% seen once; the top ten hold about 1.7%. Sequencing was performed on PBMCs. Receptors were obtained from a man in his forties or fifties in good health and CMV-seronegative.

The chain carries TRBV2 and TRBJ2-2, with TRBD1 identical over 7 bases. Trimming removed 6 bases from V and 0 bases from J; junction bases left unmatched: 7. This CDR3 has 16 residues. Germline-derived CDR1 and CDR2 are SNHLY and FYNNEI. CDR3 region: CASRADGTANTGELFF. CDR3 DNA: TGTGCCAGCAGGGCAGATGGGACAGCGAACACCGGGGAGCTGTTTTTT.

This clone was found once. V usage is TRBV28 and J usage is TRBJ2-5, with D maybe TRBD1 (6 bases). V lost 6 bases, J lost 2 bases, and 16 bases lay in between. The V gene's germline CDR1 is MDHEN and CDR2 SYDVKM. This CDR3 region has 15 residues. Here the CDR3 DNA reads TGTGCCAGCAGGGCGACCGGCAGGGGACAAGAGACCCAGTACTTC. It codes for CASRATGRGQETQYF.

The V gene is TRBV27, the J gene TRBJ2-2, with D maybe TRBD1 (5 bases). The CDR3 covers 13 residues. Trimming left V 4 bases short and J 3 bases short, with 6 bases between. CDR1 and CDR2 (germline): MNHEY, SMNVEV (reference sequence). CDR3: CASSWGYTGELFF. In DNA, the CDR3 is TGTGCCAGCAGTTGGGGCTACACCGGGGAGCTGTTTTTT.

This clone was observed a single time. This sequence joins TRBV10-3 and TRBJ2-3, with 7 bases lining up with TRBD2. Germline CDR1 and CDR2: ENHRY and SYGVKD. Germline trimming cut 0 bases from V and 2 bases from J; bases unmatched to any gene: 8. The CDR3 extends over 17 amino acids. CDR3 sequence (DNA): TGTGCCATCAGTGAGTCTGGGCTAGCGGAATACACAGATACGCAGTATTTT. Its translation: CAISESGLAEYTDTQYF.

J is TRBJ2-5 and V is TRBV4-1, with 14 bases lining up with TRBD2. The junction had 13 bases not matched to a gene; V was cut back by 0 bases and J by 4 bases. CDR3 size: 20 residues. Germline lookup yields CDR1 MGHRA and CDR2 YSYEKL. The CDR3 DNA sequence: TGCGCCAGCAGCCAAGAGAGGACTAGCGGGAGGATCGGGATGCGAGAGACCCAGTACTTC. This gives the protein CASSQERTSGRIGMRETQYF.

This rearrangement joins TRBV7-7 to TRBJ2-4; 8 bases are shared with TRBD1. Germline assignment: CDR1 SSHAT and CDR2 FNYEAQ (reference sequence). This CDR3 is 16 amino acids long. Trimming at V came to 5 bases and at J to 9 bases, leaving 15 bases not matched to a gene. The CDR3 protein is CASSPSTGEKGGIQYF. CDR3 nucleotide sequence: TGTGCCAGCAGCCCTTCGACAGGGGAGAAGGGGGGCATTCAGTACTTC.

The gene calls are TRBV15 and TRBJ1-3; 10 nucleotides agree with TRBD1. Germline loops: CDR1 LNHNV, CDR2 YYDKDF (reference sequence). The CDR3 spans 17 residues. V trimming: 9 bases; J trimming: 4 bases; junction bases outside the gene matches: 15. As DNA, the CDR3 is TGTGCCACTCAACCGGGACAGGGGCCCCCGGGAGGAAACACCATATATTTT. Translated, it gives CATQPGQGPPGGNTIYF. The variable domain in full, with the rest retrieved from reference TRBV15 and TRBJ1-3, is DAMVIQNPRYQVTQFGKPVTLSCSQTLNHNVMYWYQQKSSQAPKLLFHYYDKDFNNEADTPDNFQSRRPNTSFCFLDIRSPGLGDTAMYLCATQPGQGPPGGNTIYFGEGSWLTVV.

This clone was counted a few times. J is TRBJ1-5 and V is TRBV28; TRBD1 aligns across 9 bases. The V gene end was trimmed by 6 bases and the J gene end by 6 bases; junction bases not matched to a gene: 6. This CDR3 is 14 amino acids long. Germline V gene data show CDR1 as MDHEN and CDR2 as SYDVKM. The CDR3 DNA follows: TGTGCCAGCAGGACCGGGACAGGGTTTCAGCCCCAGCATTTT. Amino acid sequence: CASRTGTGFQPQHF. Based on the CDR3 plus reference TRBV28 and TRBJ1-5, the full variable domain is DVKVTQSSRYLVKRTGEKVFLECVQDMDHENMFWYRQDPGLGLRLIYFSYDVKMKEKGDIPEGYSVSREKKERFSLILESASTNQTSMYLCASRTGTGFQPQHFGDGTRLSIL.

The CDR3 DNA reads as TGTGCCAGCAGCTCCCGACAGTACAATGAGCAGTTCTTC. Protein: CASSSRQYNEQFF. V is TRBV9 and J is TRBJ2-1; TRBD1 is a possible D gene (5 bases). V lost 4 bases and J lost 4, with 9 bases in between. The germline V gene encodes CDR1 SGDLS and CDR2 YYNGEE. This CDR3 is built from 13 residues. The entire variable domain, with the rest obtained from reference TRBV9 and TRBJ2-1, is as follows: DSGVTQTPKHLITATGQRVTLRCSPRSGDLSVYWYQQSLDQGLQFLIQYYNGEERAKGNILERFSAQQFPDLHSELNLSSLELGDSALYFCASSSRQYNEQFFGPGTRLTVL.

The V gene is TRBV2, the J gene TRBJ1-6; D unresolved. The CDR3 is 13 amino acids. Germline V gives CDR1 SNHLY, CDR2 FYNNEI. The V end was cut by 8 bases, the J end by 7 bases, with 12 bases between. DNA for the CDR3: TGTGCCAGCTACTTGAGAGGAAATTCACCCCTCCACTTT. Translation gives CASYLRGNSPLHF.

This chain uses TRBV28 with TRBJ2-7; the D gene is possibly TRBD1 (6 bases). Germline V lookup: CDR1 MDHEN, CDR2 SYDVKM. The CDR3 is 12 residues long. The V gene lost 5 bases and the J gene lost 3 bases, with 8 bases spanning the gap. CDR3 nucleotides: TGTGCCAGCAGTAGACAGGTCTACGAGCAGTACTTC. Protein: CASSRQVYEQYF.

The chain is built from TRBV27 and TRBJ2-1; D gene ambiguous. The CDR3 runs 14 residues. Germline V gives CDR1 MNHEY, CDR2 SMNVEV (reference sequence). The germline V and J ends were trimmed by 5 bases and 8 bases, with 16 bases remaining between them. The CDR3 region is CASSPQLAWDEQFF. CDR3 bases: TGTGCCAGCAGTCCGCAATTAGCTTGGGATGAGCAGTTCTTC.

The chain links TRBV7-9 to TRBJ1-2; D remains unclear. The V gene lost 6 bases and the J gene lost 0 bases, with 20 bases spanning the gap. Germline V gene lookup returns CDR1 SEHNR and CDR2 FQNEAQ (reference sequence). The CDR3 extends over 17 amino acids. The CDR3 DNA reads TGTGCCAGCAGTTCATGGGAGGGAACCAAACCTAACTATGGCTACACCTTC. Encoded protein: CASSSWEGTKPNYGYTF.

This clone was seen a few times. CDR3 sequence: CASIGTTGASYEQYF. CDR3 coding DNA: TGCGCCAGTATTGGAACGACAGGAGCGAGCTACGAGCAGTACTTC. V and J are TRBV23-1 and TRBJ2-7; tentatively, D is TRBD1 (6 bases). TRBV23-1 is reported as an ORF; its role is uncertain. The length of the CDR3 is 15 residues. Trimming took 9 bases from V and 3 from J, leaving 21 bases between them.

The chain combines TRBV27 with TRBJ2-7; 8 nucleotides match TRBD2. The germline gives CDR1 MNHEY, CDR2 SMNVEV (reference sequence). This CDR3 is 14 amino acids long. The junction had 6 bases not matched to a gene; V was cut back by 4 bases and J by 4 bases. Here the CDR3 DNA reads TGTGCCAGCAGTTCCCGGGGGGGAGGGTACGAGCAGTACTTC. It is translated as CASSSRGGGYEQYF.

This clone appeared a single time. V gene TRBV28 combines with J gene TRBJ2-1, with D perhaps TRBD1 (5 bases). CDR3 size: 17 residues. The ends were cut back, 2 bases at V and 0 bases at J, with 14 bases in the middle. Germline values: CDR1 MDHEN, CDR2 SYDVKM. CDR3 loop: CASSLGPDSSSYNEQFF. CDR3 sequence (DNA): TGTGCCAGCAGTTTAGGCCCCGACAGTAGCTCCTACAATGAGCAGTTCTTC.

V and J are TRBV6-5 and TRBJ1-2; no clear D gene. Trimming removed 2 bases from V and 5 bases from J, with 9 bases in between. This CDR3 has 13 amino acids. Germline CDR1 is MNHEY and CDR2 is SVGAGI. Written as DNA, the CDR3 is TGTGCCAGCAGTTACCTCCGCGGGTATGGCTACACCTTC. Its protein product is CASSYLRGYGYTF.